Below, 32 T cell receptor beta chains from the same sample are listed, as sequenced in a study of vaccination effects on CD4 cells after COVID-19. This table comes from immunoSEQ multiplex PCR, and its TCRdb copy is limited to in-frame clones, with some not included. The data show tens of thousands of clones, over 75% seen once. After roughly 10 days in culture, the CD4+ T cells were isolated. Each person got two doses of an mRNA SARS-CoV-2 vaccine, BNT162b2 or mRNA-1273. These TCRs are of unknown antigen specificity. The sample in question was CD4+ T cells from PBMCs cultured without peptide, obtained after COVID-19 vaccination. The receptors were gathered from a human donor who received a COVID-19 vaccine.

This clone was seen more than once but under ten times. CDR3 protein: CASSLYWGMNTEAFF. CDR3 bases: TGTGCCAGCAGCTTGTACTGGGGTATGAACACTGAAGCTTTCTTT. V is TRBV5-4 and J is TRBJ1-1; unclear D gene. Trimming removed 1 base from V and 0 bases from J, with 10 bases in between. The germline V gene encodes CDR1 SGHNT and CDR2 YYREEE (reference sequence). The CDR3 length is 15 residues.

The rearrangement links TRBV2 to TRBJ1-1, with D uncertain. This CDR3 region has 13 residues. Between the trimmed V and J ends, which lost 6 bases and 0 bases, there was a span of 8 bases. Germline CDR1 and CDR2: SNHLY and FYNNEI. The CDR3 nucleotides read TGTGCCAGCAGGGTACTAATGAACACTGAAGCTTTCTTT. Translating gives CASRVLMNTEAFF.

The chain employs TRBV2 and TRBJ1-2; the D gene is possibly TRBD1 (6 bases). Trimming stripped 5 bases from V and 8 bases from J, with 15 bases between. The CDR3 runs 13 residues. Germline loops: CDR1 SNHLY, CDR2 FYNNEI. This CDR3 is CASSSDSRGGYTF. The CDR3 bases are TGTGCCAGCAGTTCTGATTCAAGGGGGGGCTACACCTTC.

V is TRBV6-5 and J is TRBJ1-3; TRBD1 matches at 7 bases. This CDR3 is 16 amino acids long. The V gene's germline CDR1 is MNHEY and CDR2 SVGAGI. The V and J ends lost 2 bases and 0 bases, in that order; junction bases with no gene match: 4. CDR3 coding DNA: TGTGCCAGCAGTTACGGGACAGTCAACTCTGGAAACACCATATATTTT. Translation: CASSYGTVNSGNTIYF.

This chain links TRBV10-3 with TRBJ2-3; 9 bases line up with TRBD1. J was trimmed by 5 bases and V by 8 bases; bases with no gene match: 8. Germline V gene data show CDR1 as ENHRY and CDR2 as SYGVKD. This CDR3 spans 14 amino acids. CDR3 region: CAIANRGQGDTQYF. CDR3 coding DNA: TGTGCCATCGCAAACAGGGGACAGGGAGATACGCAGTATTTT.

This sequence joins TRBV11-2 and TRBJ1-2, with 8 bases matching TRBD1. V shed 1 base, J shed 4 bases, and the junction held 8 bases outside the gene matches. This CDR3 contains 16 residues. Germline V gives CDR1 SGHAT, CDR2 FQNNGV. CDR3 region: CASSLGSGQGPYGYTF. In DNA, the CDR3 is TGTGCCAGCAGCTTAGGAAGCGGACAGGGCCCCTATGGCTACACCTTC.

This chain connects TRBV6-1 to TRBJ1-2, with TRBD1 as a possible D gene (5 bases). Per the germline V gene, CDR1 is MNHNS and CDR2 is SASEGT. The CDR3 is 18 residues long. V was trimmed by 1 base and J by 4 bases, leaving 22 bases between them. CDR3 protein: CASSEEAPGYRPLYGYTF. For the CDR3, the DNA is TGTGCCAGCAGTGAAGAGGCCCCGGGATACAGGCCCCTCTATGGCTACACCTTC.

This sequence joins TRBV5-1 and TRBJ1-3; TRBD1 is a possible D gene (6 bases). CDR3 length: 15 amino acids. The germline V and J ends were trimmed by 1 base and 0 bases, with 8 bases remaining between them. From germline, CDR1 is SGHRS and CDR2 YFSETQ. CDR3 sequence: CASSLTDSSGNTIYF. The CDR3 nucleotides read TGCGCCAGCAGCTTGACGGACAGCTCTGGAAACACCATATATTTT.

This chain connects TRBV30 to TRBJ1-6; 11 nucleotides line up with TRBD1. CDR1 and CDR2 (germline): GTSNPN, SVGIG (reference sequence). This CDR3 spans 18 amino acids. With V trimmed by 7 bases and J by 0 bases, 11 bases remained unmatched. The CDR3 coding sequence is TGTGCCTTTGACCGGGACAGGGGGATCGGCTCCTATAATTCACCCCTCCACTTT. Protein sequence: CAFDRDRGIGSYNSPLHF.

The chain uses TRBV24-1 and TRBJ2-3; D is undetermined. CDR3 size: 13 residues. The V gene's germline CDR1 is KGHDR and CDR2 SFDVKD. Trimming pared 0 bases from V and 5 bases from J, leaving 5 bases between. The DNA for the CDR3 is TGTGCCACCAGTGATTTGCTCATAGATACGCAGTATTTT. Translation: CATSDLLIDTQYF.

The V call is TRBV3-1 (or the pseudogene TRBV3-2), the J call TRBJ2-7; D is unclear. V gave up 3 bases and J gave up 6 bases, with 12 bases separating them. Germline V gives CDR1 LGHDT, CDR2 YNNKEL (reference sequence). This CDR3 contains 13 residues. The CDR3 nucleotides read TGTGCCAGCAGCCAGGGGTTGGGGTTCGAGCAGTACGTC. This sequence encodes CASSQGLGFEQYV.

This clone was picked up a small number of times. The genes are TRBV19 and TRBJ1-2; D unresolved. Trimming took off 5 bases at V and 8 bases at J, with 18 bases between the two ends. The CDR3 contains 14 residues. The germline V gene encodes CDR1 LNHDA and CDR2 SQIVND (reference sequence). The CDR3 sequence: CASSPGLDGWGYTF. The DNA of the CDR3 is TGTGCCAGTAGTCCCGGGCTGGACGGTTGGGGCTACACCTTC.

CDR3 protein: CASSPRILGQGDTQYF. The CDR3 DNA is TGTGCCAGCAGTCCCCGGATTCTTGGACAGGGAGATACGCAGTATTTT. V gene TRBV6-2 or TRBV6-3 combines with J gene TRBJ2-3, with TRBD1 matching over 8 bases. The CDR3 sequence is 16 residues long. Germline-derived CDR1 and CDR2 are MNHEY and SVGEGT. V gave up 5 bases and J gave up 5 bases; unmatched junction bases: 12.

The V gene is TRBV24-1, the J gene TRBJ2-3; the D is unclear. V lost 2 bases, J lost 3 bases, and 8 bases lay in between. This CDR3 has 14 amino acids. Germline CDR1 KGHDR, CDR2 SFDVKD. The CDR3 bases are TGTGCCACCAGTGATTCGAGAAGGACAGATACGCAGTATTTT. It yields the protein CATSDSRRTDTQYF.

V is TRBV11-2 and J is TRBJ1-2; D remains unclear. Per the germline V gene, CDR1 is SGHAT and CDR2 is FQNNGV. CDR3 length: 13 residues. Trimming took 1 base from V and 1 from J, leaving 4 bases between them. CDR3 loop: CASSLVYNYGYTF. CDR3 nucleotides: TGTGCCAGCAGCTTAGTTTATAACTATGGCTACACCTTC.

The chain recombines TRBV12-3 or TRBV12-4 with TRBJ1-5; possible D gene TRBD1, 6 bases. V lost 6 bases to trimming and J lost 2 bases, with 8 bases between them. The CDR3 spans 13 residues. The CDR3 bases are TGTGCCAGCAGACAGGGCGGCAATCAGCCCCAGCATTTT. As protein: CASRQGGNQPQHF.

This clone has only one observation. The chain has TRBV5-1 and TRBJ1-2; a weak D match, TRBD1 (6 bases). The germline V and J ends were trimmed by 4 bases and 3 bases, with 16 bases remaining between them. This CDR3 is 15 amino acids long. Per germline, CDR1 SGHRS and CDR2 YFSETQ. CDR3 DNA sequence: TGCGCCAGCAGCGAGTCCGGGACACTTTACTATGGCTACACCTTC. Translating it yields CASSESGTLYYGYTF. The complete variable domain, with remaining parts taken from reference TRBV5-1 and TRBJ1-2, reads KAGVTQTPRYLIKTRGQQVTLSCSPISGHRSVSWYQQTPGQGLQFLFEYFSETQRNKGNFPGRFSGRQFSNSRSEMNVSTLELGDSALYLCASSESGTLYYGYTFGSGTRLTVV.

The chain links TRBV12-5 to TRBJ1-3; 9 bases map to TRBD1. The CDR3 length is 15 residues. The junction had 6 bases not matched to a gene; V was cut back by 7 bases and J by 2 bases. Germline CDR1 reads LGHNT; CDR2 reads FRNRAP. For the CDR3, the DNA is TGTGCTAGTGTCACGGGACAGGGTGCTGGAAACACCATATATTTT. This translates into CASVTGQGAGNTIYF.

The gene calls are TRBV2 and TRBJ1-3; D is ambiguous. V lost 6 bases and J 6 bases, leaving 0 bases between the germline ends. The germline gives CDR1 SNHLY, CDR2 FYNNEI. The CDR3 spans 9 residues. The CDR3 protein is CASRNTIYF. CDR3 DNA: TGTGCCAGCAGAAACACCATATATTTT.

The CDR3 DNA reads TGTGCCAGCAGCCGGGGACAGGGGGATAGCTATGGCTACACCTTC. Translated: CASSRGQGDSYGYTF. This sequence joins TRBV6-6 and TRBJ1-2; the match to TRBD1 covers 11 bases. The trim removed 6 bases at V and 4 bases at J, leaving 7 bases unmatched. The length of the CDR3 is 15 residues. Germline CDR1 reads MNHNY; CDR2 reads SVGAGI (reference sequence).

This rearrangement joins TRBV6-5 to TRBJ2-2; no reliable D call. The CDR3 is 13 amino acids. Germline assignment: CDR1 MNHEY and CDR2 SVGAGI. Trimming cost V 2 bases and J 3 bases, with 4 bases left between them. The chain's CDR3 is CASSYVYTGELFF. DNA for the CDR3: TGTGCCAGCAGTTACGTGTACACCGGGGAGCTGTTTTTT.

The chain joins TRBV28 to TRBJ2-1, with TRBD1 identical over 8 bases. This CDR3 spans 15 amino acids. Germline lookup yields CDR1 MDHEN and CDR2 SYDVKM. J lost 7 bases, V lost 6 bases, and 11 bases had no gene match. CDR3 in DNA: TGTGCCAGCAGATGGCCAGACAGGGGAGAAAATGAGCAGTTCTTC. Protein sequence: CASRWPDRGENEQFF.

Here the CDR3 DNA reads TGTGCCATCGGGAAGGGGGCTGGGGACACTGAAGCTTTCTTT. It encodes CAIGKGAGDTEAFF. The chain couples TRBV10-3 to TRBJ1-1; 7 bases are a match to TRBD1. Germline V gives CDR1 ENHRY, CDR2 SYGVKD. Trimming took 8 bases from V and 3 from J; bases not matched to a gene: 9. The CDR3 is 14 amino acids.

The table lists this clone with a few counts. The V gene is TRBV3-1 (or the pseudogene TRBV3-2), the J gene TRBJ1-6, with a possible D match to TRBD1 (6 bases). The CDR3 loop spans 15 amino acids. Germline-derived CDR1 and CDR2 are LGHDT and YNNKEL (reference sequence). V lost 5 bases to trimming and J lost 10 bases, with 18 bases between them. CDR3 sequence (DNA): TGTGCCAGCAGCTCCGGGACAAGCCGTTGGTCACCCCTCCACTTT. Amino acids: CASSSGTSRWSPLHF.

This CDR3 reads CATSRATGTVLHF. The CDR3 nucleotides read TGTGCCACCAGCAGAGCTACCGGGACAGTCCTCCACTTT. V and J are TRBV15 and TRBJ1-6, with 7 bases aligning to TRBD1. J lost 15 bases, V lost 1 base, and 6 bases had no gene match. The germline V gene has CDR1 LNHNV and CDR2 YYDKDF (reference sequence). CDR3 length: 13 residues.

This sequence joins TRBV28 and TRBJ2-1; 8 nucleotides align to TRBD2. Germline V gene lookup returns CDR1 MDHEN and CDR2 SYDVKM. CDR3 length equals 14 residues. V lost 5 bases, J lost 7 bases, and 7 bases stayed unmatched. Written as DNA, the CDR3 is TGTGCCAGCAGTCCCGGGGGGGCTAGAAATGAGCAGTTCTTC. Translating gives CASSPGGARNEQFF.

This sequence joins TRBV7-3 and TRBJ2-2, with D unresolved. CDR3 length: 14 residues. The V end was cut by 3 bases, the J end by 4 bases, with 9 bases between. Germline CDR1 is SGHTA and CDR2 is FQGTGA. The CDR3 here is CASSFLPVTGELFF. DNA for the CDR3: TGTGCCAGCAGCTTTCTGCCAGTCACCGGGGAGCTGTTTTTT. Full variable domain (remainder filled in from reference TRBV7-3 and TRBJ2-2): GAGVSQTPSNKVTEKGKYVELRCDPISGHTALYWYRQSLGQGPEFLIYFQGTGAADDSGLPNDRFFAVRPEGSVSTLKIQRTERGDSAVYLCASSFLPVTGELFFGEGSRLTVL.

This sequence joins TRBV6-5 and TRBJ1-4; 9 bases line up with TRBD1. This CDR3 is 15 amino acids long. Germline values: CDR1 MNHEY, CDR2 SVGAGI. V lost 6 bases and J lost 10; bases outside the gene matches: 12. The CDR3 nucleotides read TGTGCCAGCAGATCCGAGGACAGGGGATTAGGAAAACTGTTTTTT. Its protein product is CASRSEDRGLGKLFF.

The chain employs TRBV19 and TRBJ1-6; D is uncertain. The germline V gene has CDR1 LNHDA and CDR2 SQIVND (reference sequence). V was shortened by 3 bases and J by 6 bases, with 12 bases between the two germline ends. This CDR3 has 15 residues. The CDR3 DNA sequence: TGTGCCAGTAGTATCCTCGACGTCCTTAATTCACCCCTCCACTTT. This sequence encodes CASSILDVLNSPLHF.

The J gene is TRBJ1-1, the V gene TRBV29-1; perhaps TRBD1 as D (5 bases). V lost 6 bases to trimming and J lost 0 bases, with 17 bases between them. The CDR3 runs to 15 residues. CDR1 is SQVTM and CDR2 is ANQGSEA in the germline V gene. DNA of the CDR3: TGCAGCGTCGCGATGGGACGGAACATGAACACTGAAGCTTTCTTT. Amino acid sequence: CSVAMGRNMNTEAFF. The whole variable domain, filled in from reference TRBV29-1 and TRBJ1-1, reads SAVISQKPSRDICQRGTSLTIQCQVDSQVTMMFWYRQQPGQSLTLIATANQGSEATYESGFVIDKFPISRPNLTFSTLTVSNMSPEDSSIYLCSVAMGRNMNTEAFFGQGTRLTVV.

The gene calls are TRBV2 and TRBJ2-7, with a possible D match to TRBD2 (7 bases). The CDR3 is 15 amino acids. Per germline, CDR1 SNHLY and CDR2 FYNNEI. The V and J ends lost 6 bases and 1 base respectively, with 16 bases between them. CDR3 bases: TGTGCCAGCAGCGGGACTACAGGGAGGTCCTACGAGCAGTACGTC. Its protein product is CASSGTTGRSYEQYV.

The chain joins TRBV27 to TRBJ2-5; D possibly uses TRBD1 or TRBD2 (6 bases each). This CDR3 comprises 14 residues. The V end was cut by 6 bases, the J end by 6 bases, with 17 bases between. The germline V gene encodes CDR1 MNHEY and CDR2 SMNVEV (reference sequence). CDR3 region: CASSLRWGAQTQYF. In nucleotides, the CDR3 is TGTGCCAGCAGCCTCCGGTGGGGGGCCCAGACCCAGTACTTC.